This TCR beta chain was sequenced during a study of low-dose radiotherapy and immunotherapy resistance in tumors. Overall study: Cohort 1 was given 0.5 Gy per fraction every 2 weeks, for 6.5 Gy total.

With TRAV- and TRBV-specific primers, first-strand cDNA was made, covering the alpha and beta chains. For amplifying TCRs, the PCR ran for about 22 cycles with Phusion, which was used together with a constant-region primer and the adapter on the V primers. The mRNA that was isolated underwent amplification by in vitro transcription. Each CDR3 protein is one row after TCRdb ran MiXCR on the reads. The sample shows about 12,000 distinct CDR3 sequences, roughly 80% of them seen only once. Donors received a regimen that comprised nivolumab, ipilimumab, aspirin, low-dose cyclophosphamide and low-dose radiotherapy. This receptor was taken from a human donor with advanced metastatic prostate, ovarian, gallbladder or colorectal cancer (not recorded which). This table probably holds off-target reads from a library built for another chain.

CDR3 sequence reads: CASTDRSGRVYNEQFF. The CDR3 DNA reads as TGTGCCAGCACCGATCGTAGCGGGAGGGTCTACAATGAGCAGTTCTTC. The chain recombines TRBV6-2 or TRBV6-3 with TRBJ2-1; 11 nucleotides line up with TRBD2. Germline trimming cut 7 bases from V and 3 bases from J; bases unmatched to any gene: 8. Germline CDR1 MNHEY, CDR2 SVGEGT. The CDR3 length is 16 residues.